Listed here are 6 T cell receptor beta chains from one sample, sequenced in a study of T cells in Graves' hyperthyroidism and ophthalmopathy. RNA transcripts provided the source from which TCR beta CDR3 regions were amplified. TCR CDR3 regions were first amplified by RT-PCR with HTBI primers. TCRdb re-called the multiplex PCR reads with MiXCR, one entry per CDR3 protein. The repertoire consists of 500,000 to 700,000 distinct CDR3 sequences, with around 15% occurring once and the leading ten covering around a sixth. The sequencing sample was made of blood. Receptor source: a woman aged 18-29 years with Graves' hyperthyroidism.

There are a few counts of this clonotype. V gene TRBV19 combines with J gene TRBJ1-6, with D unresolved. From germline, CDR1 is LNHDA and CDR2 SQIVND (reference sequence). The CDR3 consists of 11 residues. Trimming removed 9 bases from V and 10 bases from J, with 10 bases in between. In nucleotides, the CDR3 is TGTGCCAGCGGGGAGTCCTCACCCCTCCACTTT. Amino acid sequence: CASGESSPLHF.

The rearrangement uses TRBV19 and TRBJ1-5; D not resolved. Between the trimmed V and J ends, which lost 0 bases and 0 bases, there was a span of 21 bases. The CDR3 is 20 amino acids. Looked up from germline, CDR1 is LNHDA and CDR2 is SQIVND (reference sequence). In nucleotides, the CDR3 is TGTGCCAGTAGTATAGATCGGGGAAGTGGGGTAGTTTTTAGCAATCAGCCCCAGCATTTT. This translates into CASSIDRGSGVVFSNQPQHF.

At least ten counts were recorded for this clonotype. The rearrangement joins TRBV7-9 to TRBJ2-7, with a possible D match to TRBD2 (5 bases). Between the trimmed V and J ends, which lost 5 bases and 3 bases, there was a span of 8 bases. The CDR3 length is 12 residues. From germline, CDR1 is SEHNR and CDR2 FQNEAQ (reference sequence). The CDR3 reads CASSPAGYEQYF. The CDR3 DNA follows: TGTGCCAGCAGCCCGGCGGGCTACGAGCAGTACTTC. The complete variable domain, with remaining parts taken from reference TRBV7-9 and TRBJ2-7, reads DTGVSQNPRHKITKRGQNVTFRCDPISEHNRLYWYRQTLGQGPEFLTYFQNEAQLEKSRLLSDRFSAERPKGSFSTLEIQRTEQGDSAMYLCASSPAGYEQYFGPGTRLTVT.

This clonotype has only one observation. The chain combines TRBV5-1 with TRBJ1-1, with a weak D call TRBD1 (6 bases). V was pared by 0 bases and J by 5 bases, with 17 bases between. This CDR3 contains 16 residues. From germline, CDR1 is SGHRS and CDR2 YFSETQ. The DNA of the CDR3 is TGCGCCAGCAGCTTGGGTGAGGGGGGCCGAGGAACTGAAGCTTTCTTT. It yields the protein CASSLGEGGRGTEAFF.

This chain joins TRBV20-1 and TRBJ2-3; D possibly corresponds to TRBD2 (6 bases). Germline V gives CDR1 DFQATT, CDR2 SNEGSKA (reference sequence). This CDR3 spans 13 amino acids. Between the trimmed V and J ends, which lost 8 bases and 4 bases, there was a span of 16 bases. In DNA, the CDR3 is TGCAGTTCGGGAGCCGGGAGTCCAGATACGCAGTATTTT. This sequence encodes CSSGAGSPDTQYF.

CDR3 sequence: CASSYSGLATDTQYF. In DNA form, the CDR3 reads TGTGCCAGCAGTTACTCGGGACTAGCCACAGATACGCAGTATTTT. V and J are TRBV6-2 or TRBV6-3 and TRBJ2-3; 9 bases match TRBD2. V lost 0 bases and J lost 2; bases outside the gene matches: 0. The CDR3 contains 15 residues. The germline gives CDR1 MNHEY, CDR2 SVGEGT.